Sequencing of this TCR beta chain was carried out in a study of blood T cell repertoires in COVID-19. The wider study: Two negative PCRs, clearance, or symptom resolution had been documented for recovered Cohort 3 donors.

Measured with immunoSEQ multiplex PCR; TCRdb has only the in-frame clones, and not every one. This table has a few hundred thousand clones, about 89% appearing once. Germline CDR1 GTSNPN, CDR2 SVGIG (reference sequence). Between the trimmed V and J ends, which lost 5 bases and 2 bases, there was a span of 4 bases. CDR3 length: 12 amino acids. This rearrangement joins TRBV30 to TRBJ2-6, with D uncertain. This receptor was obtained from a man aged 35 to 55 in a cohort exposed to, infected with or recovered from COVID-19 (not recorded which). Sequencing was performed on PBMCs or T cells enriched from blood (not recorded which). The CDR3 loop is CAWSTGANVLTF. DNA of the CDR3: TGTGCCTGGTCCACTGGGGCCAACGTCCTGACTTTC.